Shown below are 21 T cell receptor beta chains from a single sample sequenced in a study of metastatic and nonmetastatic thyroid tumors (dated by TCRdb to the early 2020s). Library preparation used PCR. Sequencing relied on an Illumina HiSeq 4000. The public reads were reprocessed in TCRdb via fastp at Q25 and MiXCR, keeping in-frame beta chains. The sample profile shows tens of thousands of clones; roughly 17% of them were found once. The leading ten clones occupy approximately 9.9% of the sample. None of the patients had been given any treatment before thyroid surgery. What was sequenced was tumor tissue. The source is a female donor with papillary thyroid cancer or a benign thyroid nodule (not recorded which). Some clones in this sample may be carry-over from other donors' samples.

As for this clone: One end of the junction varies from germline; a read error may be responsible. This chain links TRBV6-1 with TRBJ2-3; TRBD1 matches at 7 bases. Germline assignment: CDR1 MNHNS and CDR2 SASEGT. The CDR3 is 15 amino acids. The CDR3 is CASSDLTGSTDTHYF. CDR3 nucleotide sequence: TGTGCCAGCAGTGACCTGACAGGGAGTACAGATACGCATTATTTT.

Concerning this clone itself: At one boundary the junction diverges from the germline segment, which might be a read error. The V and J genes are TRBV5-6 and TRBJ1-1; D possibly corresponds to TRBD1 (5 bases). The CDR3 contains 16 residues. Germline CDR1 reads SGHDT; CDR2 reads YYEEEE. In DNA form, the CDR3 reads TGTGCCAGCATCCAATGGGGGAGGTGGCGGAACACTGAGGCTTTCTTT. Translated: CASIQWGRWRNTEAFF.

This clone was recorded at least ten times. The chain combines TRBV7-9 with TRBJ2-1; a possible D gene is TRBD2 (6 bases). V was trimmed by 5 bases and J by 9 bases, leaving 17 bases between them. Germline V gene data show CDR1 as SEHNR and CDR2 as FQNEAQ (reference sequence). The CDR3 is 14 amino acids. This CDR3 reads CASSPGTPSFEQFF. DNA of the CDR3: TGTGCCAGCAGCCCCGGGACTCCGAGTTTTGAGCAGTTCTTC.

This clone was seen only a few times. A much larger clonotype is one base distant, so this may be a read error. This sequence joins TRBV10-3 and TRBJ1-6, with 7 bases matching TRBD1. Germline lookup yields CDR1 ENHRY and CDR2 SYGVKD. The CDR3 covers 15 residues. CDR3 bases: TGTTCCATCAGTGAGTCGGGACAGCTGAATTCACCCCTCCACTTT. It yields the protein CSISESGQLNSPLHF.

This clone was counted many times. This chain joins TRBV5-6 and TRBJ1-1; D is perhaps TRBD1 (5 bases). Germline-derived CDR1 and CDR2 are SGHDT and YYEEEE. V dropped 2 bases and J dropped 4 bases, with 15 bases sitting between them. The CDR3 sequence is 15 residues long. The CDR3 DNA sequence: TGTGCCAGCAGCTTTTTGTCAGGGAGTGGCACTGAAGCTTTCTTT. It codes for CASSFLSGSGTEAFF.

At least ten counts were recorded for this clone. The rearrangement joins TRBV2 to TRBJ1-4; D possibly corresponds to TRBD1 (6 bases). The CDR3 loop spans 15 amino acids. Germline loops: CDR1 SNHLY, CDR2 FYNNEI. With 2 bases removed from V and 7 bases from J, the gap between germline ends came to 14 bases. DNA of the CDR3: TGTGCCAGCAGTGAAAGCAGGGGACGGAGTGAAAAACTGTTTTTT. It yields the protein CASSESRGRSEKLFF. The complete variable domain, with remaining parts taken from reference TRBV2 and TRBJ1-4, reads EPEVTQTPSHQVTQMGQEVILRCVPISNHLYFYWYRQILGQKVEFLVSFYNNEISEKSEIFDDQFSVERPDGSNFTLKIRSTKLEDSAMYFCASSESRGRSEKLFFGSGTQLSVL.

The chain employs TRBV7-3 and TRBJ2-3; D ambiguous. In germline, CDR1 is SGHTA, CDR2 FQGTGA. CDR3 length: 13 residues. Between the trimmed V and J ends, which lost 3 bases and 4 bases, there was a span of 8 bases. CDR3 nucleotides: TGTGCCAGCAGCTTGAGAAGGGCAGATACGCAGTATTTT. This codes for CASSLRRADTQYF. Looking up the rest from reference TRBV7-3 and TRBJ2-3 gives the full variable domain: GAGVSQTPSNKVTEKGKYVELRCDPISGHTALYWYRQSLGQGPEFLIYFQGTGAADDSGLPNDRFFAVRPEGSVSTLKIQRTERGDSAVYLCASSLRRADTQYFGPGTRLTVL.

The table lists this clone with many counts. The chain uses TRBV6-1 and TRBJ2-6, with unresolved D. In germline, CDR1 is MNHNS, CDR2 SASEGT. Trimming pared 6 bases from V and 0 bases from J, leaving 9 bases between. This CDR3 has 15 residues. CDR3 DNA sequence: TGTGCCAGCAGCCCAGTCCGCTCTGGGGCCAACGTCCTGACTTTC. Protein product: CASSPVRSGANVLTF.

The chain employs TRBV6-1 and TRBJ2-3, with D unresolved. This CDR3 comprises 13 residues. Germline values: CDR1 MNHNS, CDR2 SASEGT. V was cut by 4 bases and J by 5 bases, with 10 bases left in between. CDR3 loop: CASSAKRKDTQYF. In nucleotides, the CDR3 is TGTGCCAGCAGTGCCAAGCGCAAAGATACGCAGTATTTT.

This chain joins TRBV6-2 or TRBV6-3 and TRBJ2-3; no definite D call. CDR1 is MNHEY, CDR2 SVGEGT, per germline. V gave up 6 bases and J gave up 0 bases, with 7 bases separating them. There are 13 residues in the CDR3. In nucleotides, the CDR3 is TGTGCCAGCAGCCGCGCCAGCACAGATACGCAGTATTTT. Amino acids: CASSRASTDTQYF.

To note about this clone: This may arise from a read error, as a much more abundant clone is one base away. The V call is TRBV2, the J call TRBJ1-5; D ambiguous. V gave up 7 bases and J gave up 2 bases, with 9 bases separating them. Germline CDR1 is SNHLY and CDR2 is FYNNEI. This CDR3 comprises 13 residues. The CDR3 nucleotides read TGTGCCAGCAAGGTTAGAGGCAATCAGCCCCAGCATTTT. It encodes CASKVRGNQPQHF.

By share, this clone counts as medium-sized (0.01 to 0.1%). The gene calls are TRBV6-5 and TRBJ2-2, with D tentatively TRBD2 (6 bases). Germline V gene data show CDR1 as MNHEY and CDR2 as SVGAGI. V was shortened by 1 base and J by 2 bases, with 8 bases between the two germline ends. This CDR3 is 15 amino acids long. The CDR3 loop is CASSYFAGNTGELFF. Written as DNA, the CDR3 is TGTGCCAGCAGTTACTTTGCGGGAAACACCGGGGAGCTGTTTTTT.

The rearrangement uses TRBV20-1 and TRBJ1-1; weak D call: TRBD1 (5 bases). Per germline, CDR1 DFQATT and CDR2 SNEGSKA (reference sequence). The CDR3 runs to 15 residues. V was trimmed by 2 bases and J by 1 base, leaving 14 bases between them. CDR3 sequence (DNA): TGCAGTGCTAGATTGATGGGGCTCTGGAACACTGAAGCTTTCTTT. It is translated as CSARLMGLWNTEAFF.

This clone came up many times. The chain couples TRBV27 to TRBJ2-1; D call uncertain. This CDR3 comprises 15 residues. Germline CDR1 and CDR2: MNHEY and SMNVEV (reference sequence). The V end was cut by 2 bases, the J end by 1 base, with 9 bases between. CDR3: CASSLRSGSYNEQFF. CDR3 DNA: TGTGCCAGCAGTTTACGATCTGGGTCCTACAATGAGCAGTTCTTC.

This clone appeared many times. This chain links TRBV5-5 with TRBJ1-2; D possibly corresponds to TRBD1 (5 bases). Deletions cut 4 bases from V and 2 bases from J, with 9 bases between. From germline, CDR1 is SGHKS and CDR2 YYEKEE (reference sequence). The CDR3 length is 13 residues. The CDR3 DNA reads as TGTGCCAGCAGCCTGGGGGGGAACTATGGCTACACCTTC. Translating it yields CASSLGGNYGYTF.

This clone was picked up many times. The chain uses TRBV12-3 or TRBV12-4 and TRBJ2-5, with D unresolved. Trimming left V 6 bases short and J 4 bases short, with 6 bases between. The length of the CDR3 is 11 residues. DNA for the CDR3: TGTGCCAGCAGCGTGGGAGAGACCCAGTACTTC. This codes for CASSVGETQYF.

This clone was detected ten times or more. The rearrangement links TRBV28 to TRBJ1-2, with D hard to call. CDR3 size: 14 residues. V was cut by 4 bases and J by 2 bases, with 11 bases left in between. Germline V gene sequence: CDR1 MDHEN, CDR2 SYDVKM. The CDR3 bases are TGTGCCAGCAGTTACCATCAGATAAACTATGGCTACACCTTC. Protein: CASSYHQINYGYTF.

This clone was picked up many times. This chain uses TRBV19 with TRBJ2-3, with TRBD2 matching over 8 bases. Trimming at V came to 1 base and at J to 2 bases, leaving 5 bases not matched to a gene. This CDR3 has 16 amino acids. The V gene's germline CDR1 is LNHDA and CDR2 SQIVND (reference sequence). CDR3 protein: CASSIGGLEVTDTQYF. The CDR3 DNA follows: TGTGCCAGTAGTATAGGGGGACTAGAGGTCACAGATACGCAGTATTTT.

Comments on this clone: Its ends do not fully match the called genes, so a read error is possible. The CDR3 spells CAISEVVSGGGDQYF. CDR3 in DNA: TGTGCCATCAGTGAAGTTGTCAGTGGGGGAGGAGATCAGTACTTC. The chain is built from TRBV6-1 and TRBJ2-7, with D perhaps matching TRBD2 (6 bases). Germline V gene lookup returns CDR1 MNHNS and CDR2 SASEGT. The CDR3 is made up of 15 amino acids.

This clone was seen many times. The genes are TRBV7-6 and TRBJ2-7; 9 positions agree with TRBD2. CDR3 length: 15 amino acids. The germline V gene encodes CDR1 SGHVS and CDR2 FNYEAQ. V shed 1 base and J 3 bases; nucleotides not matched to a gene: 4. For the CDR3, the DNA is TGTGCCAGCAGCTTAGGGGCGGGAGGGATCTACGAGCAGTACTTC. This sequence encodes CASSLGAGGIYEQYF.

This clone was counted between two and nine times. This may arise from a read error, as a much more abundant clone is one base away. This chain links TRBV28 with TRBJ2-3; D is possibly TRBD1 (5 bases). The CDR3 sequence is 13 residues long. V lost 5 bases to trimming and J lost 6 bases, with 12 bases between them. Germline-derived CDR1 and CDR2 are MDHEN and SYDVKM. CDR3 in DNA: TGTGCCAGCAGTCTCAGGGTCGTGGATACGCAGTATTTT. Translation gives CASSLRVVDTQYF.